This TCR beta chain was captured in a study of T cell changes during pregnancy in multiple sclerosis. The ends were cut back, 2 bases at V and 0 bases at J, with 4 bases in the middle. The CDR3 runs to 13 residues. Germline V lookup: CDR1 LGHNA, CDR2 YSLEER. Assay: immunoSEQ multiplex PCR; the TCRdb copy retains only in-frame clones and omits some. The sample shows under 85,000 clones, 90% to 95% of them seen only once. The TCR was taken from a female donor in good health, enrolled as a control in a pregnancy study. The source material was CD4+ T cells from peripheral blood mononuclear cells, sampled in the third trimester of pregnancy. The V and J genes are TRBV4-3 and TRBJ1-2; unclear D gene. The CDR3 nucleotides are TGCGCCAGCAGCCAACAGTCTAACTATGGCTACACCTTC. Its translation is CASSQQSNYGYTF.